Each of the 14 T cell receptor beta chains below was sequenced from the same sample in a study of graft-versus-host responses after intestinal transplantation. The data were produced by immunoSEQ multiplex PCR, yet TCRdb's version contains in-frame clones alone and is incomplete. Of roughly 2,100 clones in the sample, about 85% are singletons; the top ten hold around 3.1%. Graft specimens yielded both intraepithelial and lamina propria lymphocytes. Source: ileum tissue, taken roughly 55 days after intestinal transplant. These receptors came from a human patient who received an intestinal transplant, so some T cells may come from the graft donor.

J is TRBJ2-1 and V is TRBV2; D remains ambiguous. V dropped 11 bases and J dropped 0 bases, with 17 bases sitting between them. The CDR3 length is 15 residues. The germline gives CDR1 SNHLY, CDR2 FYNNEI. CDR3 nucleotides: TGTGCCTTCCACCGAAGGGAAAGCTCCTACAATGAGCAGTTCTTC. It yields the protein CAFHRRESSYNEQFF.

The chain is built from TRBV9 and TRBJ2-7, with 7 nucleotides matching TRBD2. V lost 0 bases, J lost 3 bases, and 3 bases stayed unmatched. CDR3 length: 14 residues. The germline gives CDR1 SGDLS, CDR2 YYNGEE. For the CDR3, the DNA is TGTGCCAGCAGCGTAGGTGGGGGGGGCTACGAGCAGTACTTC. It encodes CASSVGGGGYEQYF.

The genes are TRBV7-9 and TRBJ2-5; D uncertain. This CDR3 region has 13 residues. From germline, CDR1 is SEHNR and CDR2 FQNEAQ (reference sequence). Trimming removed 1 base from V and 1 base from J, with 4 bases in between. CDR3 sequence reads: CASSLGLQETQYF. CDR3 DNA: TGTGCCAGCAGCTTAGGCCTCCAAGAGACCCAGTACTTC.

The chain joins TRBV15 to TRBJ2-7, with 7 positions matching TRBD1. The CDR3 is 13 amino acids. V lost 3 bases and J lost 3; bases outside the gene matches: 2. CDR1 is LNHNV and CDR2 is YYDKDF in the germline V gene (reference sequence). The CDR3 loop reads CATSRTGFYEQYF. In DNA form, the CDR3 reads TGTGCCACCAGCAGGACAGGGTTCTACGAGCAGTACTTC.

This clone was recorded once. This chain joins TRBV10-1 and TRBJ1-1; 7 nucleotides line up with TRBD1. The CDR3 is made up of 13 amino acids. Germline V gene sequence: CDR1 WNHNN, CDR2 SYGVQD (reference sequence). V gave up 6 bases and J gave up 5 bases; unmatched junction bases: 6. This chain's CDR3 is CASRQGSGTEAFF. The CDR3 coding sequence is TGCGCCAGCAGACAGGGGAGCGGGACTGAAGCTTTCTTT.

In nucleotides, the CDR3 is TGCGCCAGCAGCTTAGGGTTGGGGAGTCCTAGCTCCTACAATGAGCAGTTCTTC. Protein: CASSLGLGSPSSYNEQFF. The chain has TRBV5-1 and TRBJ2-1; D perhaps matches TRBD2 (5 bases). V lost 2 bases, J lost 0 bases, and 18 bases lay in between. Looked up from germline, CDR1 is SGHRS and CDR2 is YFSETQ. The CDR3 length is 18 residues. The variable domain in full, completed from reference TRBV5-1 and TRBJ2-1, reads KAGVTQTPRYLIKTRGQQVTLSCSPISGHRSVSWYQQTPGQGLQFLFEYFSETQRNKGNFPGRFSGRQFSNSRSEMNVSTLELGDSALYLCASSLGLGSPSSYNEQFFGPGTRLTVL.

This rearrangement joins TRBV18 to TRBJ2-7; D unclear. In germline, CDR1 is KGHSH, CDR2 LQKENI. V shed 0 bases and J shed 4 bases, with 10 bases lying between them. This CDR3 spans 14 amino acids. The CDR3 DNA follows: TGTGCCAGCTCACCACCCGGGCAGGCGTACGAGCAGTACTTC. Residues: CASSPPGQAYEQYF. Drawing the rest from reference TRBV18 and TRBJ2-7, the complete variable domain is NAGVMQNPRHLVRRRGQEARLRCSPMKGHSHVYWYRQLPEEGLKFMVYLQKENIIDESGMPKERFSAEFPKEGPSILRIQQVVRGDSAAYFCASSPPGQAYEQYFGPGTRLTVT.

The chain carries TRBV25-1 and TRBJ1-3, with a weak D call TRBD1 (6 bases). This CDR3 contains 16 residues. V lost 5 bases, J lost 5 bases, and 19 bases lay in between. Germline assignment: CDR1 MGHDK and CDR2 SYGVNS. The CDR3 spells CASSPPVGGGRNTIYF. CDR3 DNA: TGTGCCAGCAGTCCTCCGGTAGGGGGGGGAAGAAACACCATATATTTT.

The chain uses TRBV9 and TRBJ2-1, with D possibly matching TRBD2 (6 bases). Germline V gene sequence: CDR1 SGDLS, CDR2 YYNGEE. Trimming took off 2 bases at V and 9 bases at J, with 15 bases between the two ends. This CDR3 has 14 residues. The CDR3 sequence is CASSVLLGGGEQFF. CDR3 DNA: TGTGCCAGCAGCGTCCTACTGGGAGGCGGTGAGCAGTTCTTC.

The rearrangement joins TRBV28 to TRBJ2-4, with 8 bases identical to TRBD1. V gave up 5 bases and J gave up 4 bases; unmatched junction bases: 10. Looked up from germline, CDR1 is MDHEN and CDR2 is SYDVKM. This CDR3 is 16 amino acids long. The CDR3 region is CASSPWTGNGKNIQYF. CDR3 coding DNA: TGTGCCAGCAGTCCATGGACAGGGAATGGGAAAAACATTCAGTACTTC. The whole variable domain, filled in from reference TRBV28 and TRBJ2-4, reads DVKVTQSSRYLVKRTGEKVFLECVQDMDHENMFWYRQDPGLGLRLIYFSYDVKMKEKGDIPEGYSVSREKKERFSLILESASTNQTSMYLCASSPWTGNGKNIQYFGAGTRLSVL.

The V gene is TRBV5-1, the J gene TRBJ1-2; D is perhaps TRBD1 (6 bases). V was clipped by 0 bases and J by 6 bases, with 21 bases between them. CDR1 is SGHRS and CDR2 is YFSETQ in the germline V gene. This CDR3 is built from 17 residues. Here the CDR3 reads CASSLGTVRAQFDGYTF. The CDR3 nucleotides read TGCGCCAGCAGCTTGGGGACAGTGCGAGCCCAATTTGATGGCTACACCTTC.

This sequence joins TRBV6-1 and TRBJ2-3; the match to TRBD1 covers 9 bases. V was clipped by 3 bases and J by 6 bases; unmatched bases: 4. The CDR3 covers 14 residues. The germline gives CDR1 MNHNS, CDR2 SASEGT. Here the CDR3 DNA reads TGTGCCAGCAGTGACGGACAGGGGACTGATACGCAGTATTTT. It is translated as CASSDGQGTDTQYF.

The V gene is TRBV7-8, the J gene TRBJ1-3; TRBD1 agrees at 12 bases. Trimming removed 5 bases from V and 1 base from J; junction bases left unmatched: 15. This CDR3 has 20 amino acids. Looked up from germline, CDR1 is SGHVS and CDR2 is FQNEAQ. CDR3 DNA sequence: TGTGCCAGCAGCCCAAGCCTGGGACAGGGGGCGACTAGGTCTGGAAACACCATATATTTT. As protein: CASSPSLGQGATRSGNTIYF.

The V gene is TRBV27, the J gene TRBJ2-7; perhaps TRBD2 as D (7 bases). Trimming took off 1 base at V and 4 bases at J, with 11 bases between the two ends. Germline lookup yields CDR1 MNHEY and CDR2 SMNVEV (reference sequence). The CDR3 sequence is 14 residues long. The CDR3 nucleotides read TGTGCCAGCAGTTTATTAGGGGGGGCGTACGAGCAGTACTTC. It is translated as CASSLLGGAYEQYF.